Below, 17 T cell receptor beta chains from the same sample are listed, as sequenced in a study of Ad26.COV2.S vaccination and SARS-CoV-2 variants. Sequencing used immunoSEQ multiplex PCR; TCRdb keeps in-frame clones, though not all of them. This table holds over 400,000 clones, approximately 92% found once. Noted treatment: roughly 18 received Ad26.COV2.S at low or high dose, single or two shots; about 5 received placebo; per-sample allocation not given. Samples were taken on day 63 after the first vaccine or placebo injection. The starting material was peripheral blood, obtained in a trial of Ad26.COV2.S vaccine versus placebo. The receptor source for this set is a person aged 18-60 years who received the Ad26.COV2.S COVID-19 vaccine or a placebo.

The rearrangement uses TRBV14 and TRBJ1-2, with D unresolved. Germline loops: CDR1 SGHDN, CDR2 FVKESK. The CDR3 covers 14 residues. The V end was cut by 5 bases, the J end by 8 bases, with 18 bases between. The CDR3 coding sequence is TGTGCCAGCAGCTTACTGCACCGGGCGGGCGGCTACACCTTC. It translates to CASSLLHRAGGYTF.

The chain couples TRBV2 to TRBJ2-3; D gene uncertain. The CDR3 covers 13 residues. V lost 6 bases and J lost 6, with 13 bases in between. Looked up from germline, CDR1 is SNHLY and CDR2 is FYNNEI. CDR3 residues: CASRDRAGDTQYF. The CDR3 nucleotides read TGTGCCAGCAGAGACCGAGCCGGGGATACGCAGTATTTT.

The J gene is TRBJ2-7, the V gene TRBV7-2; possible D gene TRBD2, 7 bases. CDR3 length equals 15 residues. Germline V gene data show CDR1 as SGHTA and CDR2 as FQGNSA. Trimming took 1 base from V and 0 from J, leaving 10 bases between them. The DNA for the CDR3 is TGTGCCAGCAGCTTAGGCGGGGGCGGCTCCTACGAGCAGTACTTC. Translated: CASSLGGGGSYEQYF.

V and J are TRBV29-1 and TRBJ1-1; 7 nucleotides agree with TRBD1. The trim removed 4 bases at V and 6 bases at J, leaving 11 bases unmatched. The germline V gene has CDR1 SQVTM and CDR2 ANQGSEA. The CDR3 sequence is 14 residues long. The CDR3 region is CSVGGTEVPPEAFF. The DNA for the CDR3 is TGCAGCGTTGGGGGGACAGAAGTACCCCCTGAAGCTTTCTTT.

A note on this clone: The same CDR3 also results from other DNA sequences found in this sample. The genes are TRBV18 and TRBJ2-3; 7 positions agree with TRBD2. The V and J ends lost 2 bases and 1 base, in that order; junction bases with no gene match: 3. This CDR3 spans 15 amino acids. Germline V gene data show CDR1 as KGHSH and CDR2 as LQKENI. CDR3 bases: TGTGCCAGCTCACCAACGGCGGGGGGCACAGATACGCAGTATTTT. It yields the protein CASSPTAGGTDTQYF.

V gene TRBV4-3 combines with J gene TRBJ2-5; 9 bases align to TRBD1. The CDR3 is made up of 16 amino acids. In germline, CDR1 is LGHNA, CDR2 YSLEER. V was pared by 5 bases and J by 2 bases, with 9 bases of the junction left unmatched. The CDR3 protein is CASSSGTGRLQETQYF. CDR3 sequence (DNA): TGCGCCAGCAGCTCCGGGACAGGGAGGCTACAAGAGACCCAGTACTTC.

The rearrangement uses TRBV3-1 (or the pseudogene TRBV3-2) and TRBJ1-2; a weak D match, TRBD1 (5 bases). Germline V gene sequence: CDR1 LGHDT, CDR2 YNNKEL (reference sequence). Trimming left V 2 bases short and J 4 bases short, with 11 bases between. The length of the CDR3 is 14 residues. The CDR3 DNA sequence: TGTGCCAGCAGCCAAATCCCAGGGCCCTATGGCTACACCTTC. Translating gives CASSQIPGPYGYTF.

The V and J genes are TRBV11-2 and TRBJ1-2, with 8 bases matching TRBD1. CDR3 length: 14 amino acids. The V gene end was trimmed by 4 bases and the J gene end by 13 bases; junction bases not matched to a gene: 14. The germline CDR1 and CDR2 sequences are SGHAT and FQNNGV. The CDR3 protein is CASSSIYQQGGLTF. The CDR3 DNA reads as TGTGCCAGCAGCTCTATATATCAACAGGGGGGCCTCACCTTC.

This chain uses TRBV18 with TRBJ2-3, with D possibly being TRBD1 or TRBD2 (7 bases each). CDR1 is KGHSH and CDR2 is LQKENI in the germline V gene. The ends were cut back, 4 bases at V and 4 bases at J, with 18 bases in the middle. CDR3 size: 16 residues. In nucleotides, the CDR3 is TGTGCCAGCTCACTAGAAGACAGGGCGGGGGCAGATACGCAGTATTTT. It yields the protein CASSLEDRAGADTQYF.

The rearrangement uses TRBV2 and TRBJ1-1; D is ambiguous. V was trimmed by 7 bases and J by 0 bases, leaving 9 bases between them. This CDR3 has 13 amino acids. Germline CDR1 reads SNHLY; CDR2 reads FYNNEI. The CDR3 protein is CASNEVMNTEAFF. CDR3 bases: TGTGCCAGCAATGAGGTGATGAACACTGAAGCTTTCTTT. Variable domain in full (rest from reference TRBV2 and TRBJ1-1): EPEVTQTPSHQVTQMGQEVILRCVPISNHLYFYWYRQILGQKVEFLVSFYNNEISEKSEIFDDQFSVERPDGSNFTLKIRSTKLEDSAMYFCASNEVMNTEAFFGQGTRLTVV.

This chain connects TRBV7-8 to TRBJ2-1; possibly TRBD1 for D (5 bases). Deletions cut 5 bases from V and 7 bases from J, with 9 bases between. The CDR3 sequence is 12 residues long. CDR1 is SGHVS and CDR2 is FQNEAQ in the germline V gene. The CDR3 loop is CASSRTLNEQFF. The CDR3 DNA sequence: TGTGCCAGCAGCCGGACATTGAATGAGCAGTTCTTC.

The chain has TRBV28 and TRBJ2-1; 9 bases align to TRBD1. Germline loops: CDR1 MDHEN, CDR2 SYDVKM. The CDR3 is 14 amino acids. Germline trimming cut 11 bases from V and 4 bases from J; bases unmatched to any gene: 9. The CDR3 loop reads CAGRNRGLYNEQFF. DNA of the CDR3: TGTGCCGGAAGAAACAGGGGGCTTTACAATGAGCAGTTCTTC.

This chain connects TRBV7-9 to TRBJ1-2; D call uncertain. Germline V gene data show CDR1 as SEHNR and CDR2 as FQNEAQ (reference sequence). CDR3 length: 11 amino acids. Trimming cost V 4 bases and J 7 bases, with 7 bases left between them. CDR3 DNA: TGTGCCAGCAGCTCGAACAGTGGCTACACCTTC. Translating it yields CASSSNSGYTF.

This chain joins TRBV7-7 and TRBJ2-2, with D perhaps matching TRBD1 (6 bases). CDR3 length: 15 amino acids. V was trimmed by 1 base and J by 6 bases, leaving 12 bases between them. Germline V gene lookup returns CDR1 SSHAT and CDR2 FNYEAQ (reference sequence). The CDR3 loop is CASSLGTRGSGELFF. The CDR3 DNA sequence: TGTGCCAGCAGCTTAGGGACAAGGGGGTCCGGGGAGCTGTTTTTT.

In regard to this clone: Other DNA sequences in this sample translate to the same CDR3. The chain recombines TRBV11-2 with TRBJ1-1; 8 nucleotides agree with TRBD1. CDR1 is SGHAT and CDR2 is FQNNGV in the germline V gene. CDR3 size: 14 residues. After removal of 4 bases from V and 2 bases from J, the junction contained 3 bases not matched to a gene. The CDR3 protein is CASSSQGVNTEAFF. In DNA form, the CDR3 reads TGTGCCAGCAGCTCACAGGGGGTAAACACTGAAGCTTTCTTT.

This chain links TRBV27 with TRBJ1-2; weak D call: TRBD1 (6 bases). Germline CDR1 and CDR2: MNHEY and SMNVEV (reference sequence). V lost 6 bases, J lost 4 bases, and 15 bases lay in between. The CDR3 runs 14 residues. The CDR3 here is CASRRSGDVYGYTF. The CDR3, as DNA: TGTGCCAGCAGAAGGTCAGGGGACGTCTATGGCTACACCTTC.

This chain links TRBV5-4 with TRBJ2-1, with 10 bases fitting TRBD2. The V and J ends lost 7 bases and 6 bases, in that order; junction bases with no gene match: 7. The CDR3 is made up of 14 amino acids. In germline, CDR1 is SGHNT, CDR2 YYREEE (reference sequence). CDR3 in DNA: TGTGCCAGCGCCTTGAGCGGGGGGGCCAATGAGCAGTTCTTC. Protein product: CASALSGGANEQFF.